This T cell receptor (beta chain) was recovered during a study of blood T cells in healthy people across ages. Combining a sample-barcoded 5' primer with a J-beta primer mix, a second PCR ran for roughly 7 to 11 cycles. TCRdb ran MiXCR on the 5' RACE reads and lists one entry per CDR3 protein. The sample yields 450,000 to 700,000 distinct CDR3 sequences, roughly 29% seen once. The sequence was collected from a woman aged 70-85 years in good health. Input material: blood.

The CDR3 loop is CASSLGSGGYGNTIYF. The CDR3 DNA is TGTGCCAGCAGCTTAGGATCCGGGGGCTATGGAAACACCATATATTTT. This chain connects TRBV7-9 to TRBJ1-3, with a weak D call TRBD1 (6 bases). The germline V gene has CDR1 SEHNR and CDR2 FQNEAQ (reference sequence). The CDR3 spans 16 residues. The germline V and J ends were trimmed by 1 base and 3 bases, with 13 bases remaining between them.